This T cell receptor beta chain was obtained from a study of T-cell memory formation after mild COVID-19. At the level of the study: Most TCR clusters belonged to a single donor. General observations from the study: Some clones that responded turned up in pre-infection memory, which suggests that cross-reactive memory joined in.

TCRdb processed the 5' RACE reads anew with MiXCR; each CDR3 protein has one entry. This table has about 620,000 distinct CDR3 sequences, more than 15% appearing once. Concerning this clonotype itself: Its antigen is not identified.

V was pared by 1 base and J by 1 base, with 4 bases of the junction left unmatched. This CDR3 has 17 amino acids. From germline, CDR1 is KGHSH and CDR2 LQKENI. V is TRBV18 and J is TRBJ2-5; 12 positions match TRBD2. Source material: PBMCs or a T cell subset sorted from them (not recorded which). The TCR comes from an adult woman who had mild COVID-19 (a few samples of this study predate the infection). Cell type and time point are not known. CDR3 nucleotide sequence: TGTGCCAGCTCACCACTACCGACTAGCGGGAGCCAAGAGACCCAGTACTTC. It codes for CASSPLPTSGSQETQYF.